This TCR beta chain was captured by sequencing in a study of blood T cell repertoires in COVID-19. CDR3 length: 15 amino acids. Trimming took 4 bases from V and 7 from J; bases not matched to a gene: 9. In germline, CDR1 is SGHNT, CDR2 YYREEE (reference sequence). Measured with immunoSEQ multiplex PCR; TCRdb has only the in-frame clones, and not every one. This table holds roughly 440,000 clones, approximately 88% found once. The J gene is TRBJ2-2, the V gene TRBV5-4, with 8 bases matching TRBD2. Sequenced material: peripheral blood. This clonotype was obtained from a woman aged 50 to 60 with COVID-19, enrolled during active disease. CDR3 loop: CASSAVGGAIGELFF. CDR3 nucleotide sequence: TGTGCCAGCAGCGCGGTCGGGGGGGCGATCGGGGAGCTGTTTTTT.